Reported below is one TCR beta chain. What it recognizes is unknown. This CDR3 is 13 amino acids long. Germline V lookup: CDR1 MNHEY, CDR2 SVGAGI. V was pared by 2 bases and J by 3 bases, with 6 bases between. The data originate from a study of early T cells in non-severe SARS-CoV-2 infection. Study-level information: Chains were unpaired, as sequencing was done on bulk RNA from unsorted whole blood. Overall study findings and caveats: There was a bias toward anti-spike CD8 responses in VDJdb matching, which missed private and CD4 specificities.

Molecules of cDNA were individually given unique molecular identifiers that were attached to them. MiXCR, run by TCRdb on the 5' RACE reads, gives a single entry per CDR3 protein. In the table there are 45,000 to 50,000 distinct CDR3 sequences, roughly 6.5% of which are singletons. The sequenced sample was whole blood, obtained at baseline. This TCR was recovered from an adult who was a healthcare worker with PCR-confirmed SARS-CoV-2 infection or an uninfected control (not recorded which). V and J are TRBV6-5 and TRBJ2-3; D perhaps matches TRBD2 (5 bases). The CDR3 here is CASSYRGTDTQYF. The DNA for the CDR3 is TGTGCCAGCAGTTACAGAGGGACAGATACGCAGTATTTT.